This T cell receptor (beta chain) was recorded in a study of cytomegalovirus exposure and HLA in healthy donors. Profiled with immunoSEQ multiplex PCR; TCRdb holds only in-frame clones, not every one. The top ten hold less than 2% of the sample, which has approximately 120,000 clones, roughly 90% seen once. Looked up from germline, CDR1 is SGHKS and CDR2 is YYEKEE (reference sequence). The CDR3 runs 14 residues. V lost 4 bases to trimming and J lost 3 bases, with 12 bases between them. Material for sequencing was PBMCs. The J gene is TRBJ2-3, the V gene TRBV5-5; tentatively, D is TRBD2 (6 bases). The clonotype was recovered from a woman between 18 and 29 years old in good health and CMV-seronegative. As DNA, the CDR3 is TGTGCCAGCAGCCGCACCGGAGGGACAGATACGCAGTATTTT. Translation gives CASSRTGGTDTQYF.